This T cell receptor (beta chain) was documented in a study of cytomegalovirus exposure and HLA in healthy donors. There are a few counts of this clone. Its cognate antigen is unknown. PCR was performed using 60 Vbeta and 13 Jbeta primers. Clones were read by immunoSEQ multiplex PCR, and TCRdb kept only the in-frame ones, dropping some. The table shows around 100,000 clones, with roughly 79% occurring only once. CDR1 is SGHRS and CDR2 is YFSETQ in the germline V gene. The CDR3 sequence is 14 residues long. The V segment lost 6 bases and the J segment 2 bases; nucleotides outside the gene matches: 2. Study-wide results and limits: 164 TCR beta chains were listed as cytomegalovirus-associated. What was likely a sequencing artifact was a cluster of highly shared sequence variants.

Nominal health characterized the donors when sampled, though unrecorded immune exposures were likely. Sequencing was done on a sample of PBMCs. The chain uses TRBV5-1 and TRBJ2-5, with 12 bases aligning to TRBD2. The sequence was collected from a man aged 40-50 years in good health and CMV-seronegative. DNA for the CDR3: TGCGCCAGCAACCTAGCGGGGGGGCAAGAGACCCAGTACTTC. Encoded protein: CASNLAGGQETQYF.